Below, 9 T cell receptor beta chains from the same sample are listed, as sequenced in a study of vaccination and CD4 T cells after COVID-19. An Oncomine TCR Beta short-read assay was used to sequence the DNA from cultured CD4+ T cells. TCRdb reprocessed the PCR reads via MiXCR and lists one record per CDR3 protein. This sample yields approximately 6,000 distinct CDR3 sequences, of which around 60% are seen a single time; 22% belongs to the top ten. Treatment meaning: roughly 10-day PBMC culture with coronavirus spike peptide pools or control peptides (ViraFEST assay). No antigens are known for them. Sequencing used CD4+ T cells from blood, cultured in vitro. These receptors were taken from a human donor who had recovered from COVID-19.

By frequency in the sample, this clonotype is large (0.1 to 1%). The CDR3 DNA reads TGTGCCAGCAAACTAGGAATCACCACTGAAGCTTTCTTT. The encoded protein is CASKLGITTEAFF. The J gene is TRBJ1-1, the V gene TRBV28; D gene uncertain. Trimming cost V 7 bases and J 4 bases, with 13 bases left between them. Per germline, CDR1 MDHEN and CDR2 SYDVKM. The CDR3 spans 13 residues.

This clonotype was seen a handful of times. The rearrangement uses TRBV24-1 and TRBJ2-1; 9 bases are a match to TRBD1. The CDR3 is made up of 19 amino acids. Germline CDR1 and CDR2: KGHDR and SFDVKD. The junction had 14 bases not matched to a gene; V was cut back by 2 bases and J by 4 bases. This CDR3 is CATSDSRPGTGRGYNEQFF. The CDR3, as DNA: TGTGCCACCAGTGATTCACGTCCCGGGACAGGGAGAGGGTACAATGAGCAGTTCTTC.

This chain links TRBV6-2 or TRBV6-3 with TRBJ1-5; D call uncertain. The V end was cut by 8 bases, the J end by 7 bases, with 18 bases between. The CDR3 loop spans 14 amino acids. Germline loops: CDR1 MNHEY, CDR2 SVGEGT. The CDR3 DNA is TGTGCCAGCTGCTTCGTGGGTGTGTGGCAGCCCCAGCATTTT. Translated, it gives CASCFVGVWQPQHF.

This clonotype was found a few times. The rearrangement uses TRBV12-3 or TRBV12-4 and TRBJ1-1; no clear D. V lost 2 bases and J 3 bases, leaving 4 bases between the germline ends. The CDR3 is 12 amino acids. CDR3 DNA: TGTGCCAGCAGTTTAAGAGACACTGAAGCTTTCTTT. Translated, it gives CASSLRDTEAFF.

The chain links TRBV6-2 or TRBV6-3 to TRBJ1-2; D is perhaps TRBD1 (6 bases). The CDR3 sequence is 11 residues long. The ends were cut back, 10 bases at V and 6 bases at J, with 12 bases in the middle. Germline CDR1 reads MNHEY; CDR2 reads SVGEGT. In nucleotides, the CDR3 is TGTGCCAAAACCCCAGGGGATGGCTACACCTTC. Translating it yields CAKTPGDGYTF.

This chain connects TRBV24-1 to TRBJ2-7; D possibly uses TRBD1 or TRBD2 (5 bases each). V was cut by 2 bases and J by 6 bases, with 7 bases left in between. CDR3 length: 12 residues. The germline CDR1 and CDR2 sequences are KGHDR and SFDVKD. The CDR3 region is CATSDWGFEQYF. The DNA of the CDR3 is TGTGCCACCAGTGATTGGGGGTTCGAGCAGTACTTC.

The chain is built from TRBV11-2 and TRBJ1-1, with D perhaps matching TRBD1 (6 bases). The CDR3 extends over 15 amino acids. V lost 4 bases and J 2 bases, leaving 14 bases between the germline ends. CDR1 SGHAT and CDR2 FQNNGV come from the germline V gene. In DNA form, the CDR3 reads TGTGCCAGCAGCTCGTCCCCAGGGGTAAACACTGAAGCTTTCTTT. This gives the protein CASSSSPGVNTEAFF.

The V call is TRBV6-2 or TRBV6-3, the J call TRBJ2-3; D might be TRBD1 or TRBD2, each matching 6 bases. The CDR3 loop spans 14 amino acids. Per germline, CDR1 MNHEY and CDR2 SVGEGT. Trimming took off 5 bases at V and 4 bases at J, with 13 bases between the two ends. The CDR3 is CASSVVGGADTQYF. CDR3 DNA sequence: TGTGCCAGCAGTGTCGTGGGGGGCGCAGATACGCAGTATTTT.

The genes are TRBV6-5 and TRBJ1-6, with D unresolved. The CDR3 spans 15 residues. Germline V gives CDR1 MNHEY, CDR2 SVGAGI. Deletions cut 0 bases from V and 11 bases from J, with 14 bases between. The CDR3 sequence: CASSYSVPGLAPLHF. CDR3 DNA: TGTGCCAGCAGTTACTCGGTTCCGGGTTTGGCACCCCTCCACTTT.